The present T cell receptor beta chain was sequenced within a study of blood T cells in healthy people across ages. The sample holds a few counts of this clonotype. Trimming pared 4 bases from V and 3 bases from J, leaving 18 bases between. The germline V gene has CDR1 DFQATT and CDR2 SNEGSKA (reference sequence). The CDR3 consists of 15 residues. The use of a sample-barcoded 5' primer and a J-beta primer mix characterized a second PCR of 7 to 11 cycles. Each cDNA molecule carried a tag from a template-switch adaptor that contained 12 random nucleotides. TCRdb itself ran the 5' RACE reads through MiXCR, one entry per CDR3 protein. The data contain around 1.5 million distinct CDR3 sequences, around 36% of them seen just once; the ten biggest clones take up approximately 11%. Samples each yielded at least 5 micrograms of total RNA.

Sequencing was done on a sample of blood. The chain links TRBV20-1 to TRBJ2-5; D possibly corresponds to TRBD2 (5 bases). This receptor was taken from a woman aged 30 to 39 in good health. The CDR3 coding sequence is TGCAGTGCTACGGCGGGCGGCTCCCTTAAAGAGACCCAGTACTTC. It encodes CSATAGGSLKETQYF.